This T cell receptor (beta chain) emerged from a study of blood T cell repertoires in COVID-19. The overall study: Researchers got acute and convalescent COVID-19 samples from the United States, Italy and Spain.

TCRdb's copy holds only in-frame clones and misses some; the assay was immunoSEQ multiplex PCR. The sample consists of about 17,000 clones, around 90% of them appearing once. Trimming cost V 6 bases and J 3 bases; bases outside gene matches: 7. The germline CDR1 and CDR2 sequences are MNHEY and SVGAGI. The CDR3 is 14 amino acids. The source of this sequence is a man aged 50-60 years with active COVID-19. Sequencing used peripheral blood. The rearrangement links TRBV6-5 to TRBJ2-7; 8 bases are shared with TRBD1. CDR3 residues: CASSPRTGFYEQYF. CDR3 nucleotide sequence: TGTGCCAGCAGCCCCAGGACAGGGTTCTACGAGCAGTACTTC.